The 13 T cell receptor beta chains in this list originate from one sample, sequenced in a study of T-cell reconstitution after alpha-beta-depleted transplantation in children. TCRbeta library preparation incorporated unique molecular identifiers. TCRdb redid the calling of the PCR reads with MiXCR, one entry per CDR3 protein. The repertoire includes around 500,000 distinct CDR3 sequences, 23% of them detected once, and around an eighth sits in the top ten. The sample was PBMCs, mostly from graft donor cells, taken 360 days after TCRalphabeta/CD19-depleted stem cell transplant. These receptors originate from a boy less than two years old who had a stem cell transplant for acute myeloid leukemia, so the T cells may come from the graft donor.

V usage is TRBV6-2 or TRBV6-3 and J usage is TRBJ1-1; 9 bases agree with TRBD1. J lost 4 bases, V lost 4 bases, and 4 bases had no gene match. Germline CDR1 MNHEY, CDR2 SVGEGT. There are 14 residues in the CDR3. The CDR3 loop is CASSLGTGLTEAFF. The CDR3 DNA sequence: TGTGCCAGCAGTTTGGGGACAGGGCTCACTGAAGCTTTCTTT.

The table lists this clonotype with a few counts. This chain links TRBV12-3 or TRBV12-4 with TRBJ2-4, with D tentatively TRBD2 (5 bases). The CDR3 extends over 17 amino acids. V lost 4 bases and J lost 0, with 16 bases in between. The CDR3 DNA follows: TGTGCCAGCAGTTCGGGGAGCTTTGTGTTAGCCAAAAACATTCAGTACTTC. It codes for CASSSGSFVLAKNIQYF.

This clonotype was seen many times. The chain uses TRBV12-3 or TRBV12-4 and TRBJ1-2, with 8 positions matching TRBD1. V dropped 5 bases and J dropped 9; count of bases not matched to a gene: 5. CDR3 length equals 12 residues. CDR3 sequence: CASSPGGGSYTF. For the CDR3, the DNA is TGTGCCAGCAGTCCAGGGGGCGGGAGCTACACCTTC.

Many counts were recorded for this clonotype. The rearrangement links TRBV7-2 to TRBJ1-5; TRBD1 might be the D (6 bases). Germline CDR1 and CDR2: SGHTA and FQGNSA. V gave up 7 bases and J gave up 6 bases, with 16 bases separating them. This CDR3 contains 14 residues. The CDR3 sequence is CASNPRGGSQPQHF. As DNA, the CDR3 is TGTGCCAGCAACCCTAGAGGGGGTAGTCAGCCCCAGCATTTT.

The CDR3 here is CASSEYDGGGLSGANVLTF. CDR3 in DNA: TGTGCCAGCAGTGAATATGATGGGGGAGGGTTGTCTGGGGCCAACGTCCTGACTTTC. The chain combines TRBV25-1 with TRBJ2-6, with 7 positions matching TRBD2. CDR1 is MGHDK and CDR2 is SYGVNS in the germline V gene. Trimming removed 0 bases from V and 1 base from J; junction bases left unmatched: 9. The CDR3 contains 19 residues.

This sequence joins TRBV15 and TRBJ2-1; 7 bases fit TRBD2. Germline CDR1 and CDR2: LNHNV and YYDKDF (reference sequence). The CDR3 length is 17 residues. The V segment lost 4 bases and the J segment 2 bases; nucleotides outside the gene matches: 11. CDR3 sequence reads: CATSKEWRGSPYNEQFF. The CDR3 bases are TGTGCCACCAGCAAAGAATGGCGGGGGTCCCCCTACAATGAGCAGTTCTTC.

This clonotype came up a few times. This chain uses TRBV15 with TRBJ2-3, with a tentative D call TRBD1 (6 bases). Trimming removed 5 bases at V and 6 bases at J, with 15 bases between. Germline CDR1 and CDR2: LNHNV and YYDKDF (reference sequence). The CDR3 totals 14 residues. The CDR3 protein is CATSRTAVYDTQYF. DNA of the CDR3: TGTGCCACCAGCCGGACAGCGGTTTATGATACGCAGTATTTT.

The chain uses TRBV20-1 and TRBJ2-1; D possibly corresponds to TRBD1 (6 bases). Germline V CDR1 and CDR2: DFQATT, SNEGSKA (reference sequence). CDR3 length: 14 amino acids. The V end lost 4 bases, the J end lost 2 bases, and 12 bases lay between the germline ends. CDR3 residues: CSANQAGAYNEQFF. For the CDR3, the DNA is TGCAGTGCTAATCAGGCAGGGGCCTACAATGAGCAGTTCTTC.

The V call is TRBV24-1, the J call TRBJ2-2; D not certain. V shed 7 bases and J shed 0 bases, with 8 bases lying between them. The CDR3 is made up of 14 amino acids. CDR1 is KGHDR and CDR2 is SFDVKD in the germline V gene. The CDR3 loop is CATRSTSNTGELFF. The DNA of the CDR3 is TGTGCCACCAGGAGTACATCGAACACCGGGGAGCTGTTTTTT.

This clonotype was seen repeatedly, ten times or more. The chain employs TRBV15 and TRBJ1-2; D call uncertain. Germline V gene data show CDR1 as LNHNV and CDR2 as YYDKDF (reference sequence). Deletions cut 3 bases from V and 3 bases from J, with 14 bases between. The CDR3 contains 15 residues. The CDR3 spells CATSRFRDEYYGYTF. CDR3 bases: TGTGCCACCAGCAGGTTCCGAGACGAATACTATGGCTACACCTTC.

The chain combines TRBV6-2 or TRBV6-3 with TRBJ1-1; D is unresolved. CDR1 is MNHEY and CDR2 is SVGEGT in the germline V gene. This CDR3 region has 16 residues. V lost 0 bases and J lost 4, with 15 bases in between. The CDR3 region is CASSYSRPIRGTEAFF. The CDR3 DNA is TGTGCCAGCAGTTACTCGAGGCCTATCCGAGGCACTGAAGCTTTCTTT.

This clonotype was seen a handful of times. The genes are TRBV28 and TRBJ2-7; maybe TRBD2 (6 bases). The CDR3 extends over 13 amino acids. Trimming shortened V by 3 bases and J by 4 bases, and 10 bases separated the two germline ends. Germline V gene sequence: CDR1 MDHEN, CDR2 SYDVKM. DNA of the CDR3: TGTGCCAGCAGTTTCCTCGGGGGATACGAGCAGTACGTC. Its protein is CASSFLGGYEQYV.

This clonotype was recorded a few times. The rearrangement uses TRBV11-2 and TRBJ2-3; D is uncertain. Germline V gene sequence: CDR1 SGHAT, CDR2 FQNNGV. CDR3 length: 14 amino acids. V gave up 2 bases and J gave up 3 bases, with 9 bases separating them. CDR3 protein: CASSLWAWTDTQYF. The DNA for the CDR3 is TGTGCCAGCAGCTTATGGGCTTGGACAGATACGCAGTATTTT.